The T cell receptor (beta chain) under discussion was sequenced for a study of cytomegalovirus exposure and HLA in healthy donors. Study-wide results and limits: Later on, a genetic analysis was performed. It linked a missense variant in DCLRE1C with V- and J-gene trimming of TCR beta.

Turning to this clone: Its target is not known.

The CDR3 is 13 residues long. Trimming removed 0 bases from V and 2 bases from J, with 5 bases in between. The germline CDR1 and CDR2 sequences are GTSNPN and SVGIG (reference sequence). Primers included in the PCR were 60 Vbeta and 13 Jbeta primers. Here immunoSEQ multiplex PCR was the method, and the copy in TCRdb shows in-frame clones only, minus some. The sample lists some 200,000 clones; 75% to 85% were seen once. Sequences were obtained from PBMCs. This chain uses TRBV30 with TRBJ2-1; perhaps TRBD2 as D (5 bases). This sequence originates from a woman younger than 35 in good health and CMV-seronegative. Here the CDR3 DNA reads TGTGCCTGGAGTGTACTAGCCTACAATGAGCAGTTCTTC. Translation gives CAWSVLAYNEQFF.